These 7 T cell receptor beta chains originate from one sample sequenced in a study of shared clonotypes between healthy human individuals. TCRdb's table, derived via immunoSEQ multiplex PCR, lists solely in-frame clones and lacks some. Here the sample spans about 2.1 million clones, around 93% being singletons. It was CD45RO-negative cells, positively selected for CCR7, that made up naive CD8 cells, with terminally differentiated effector memory CD45RA+ cells excluded. Sequenced: naive CD8+ T cells from PBMCs. All receptors come from a man younger than 30 in good health. Some clones in this sample may be carry-over from other donors' samples.

This chain uses TRBV30 with TRBJ2-5, with 7 bases lining up with TRBD1. The end of the DNA is better explained by TRBJ2-7, so the J call may be wrong. The CDR3 spans 13 residues. CDR1 and CDR2 (germline): GTSNPN, SVGIG (reference sequence). CDR3 sequence reads: CAWRDTGVYEQYF. CDR3 bases: TGTGCCTGGAGGGATACAGGGGTATACGAGCAGTACTTC.

This chain links TRBV27 with TRBJ2-5; no clear D gene. The germline V gene has CDR1 MNHEY and CDR2 SMNVEV (reference sequence). Trimming shortened V by 4 bases and J by 2 bases, and 17 bases separated the two germline ends. The CDR3 runs 16 residues. The CDR3 spells CASSSEKPGPQETQYF. DNA of the CDR3: TGTGCCAGCAGTTCGGAAAAACCAGGACCACAAGAGACCCAGTACTTC.

The table lists this clone with a few counts. CDR3 residues: CASSLTGGYGYTF. CDR3 coding DNA: TGCGCCAGCAGCTTAACAGGGGGATATGGCTACACCTTC. The chain uses TRBV4-3 and TRBJ1-2; 8 nucleotides align to TRBD1. Per germline, CDR1 LGHNA and CDR2 YSLEER. This CDR3 has 13 amino acids. V lost 5 bases to trimming and J lost 5 bases; unmatched junction nucleotides: 4.

This CDR3 reads CASSLVAGTNTGELFF. The CDR3 DNA is TGTGCCAGCAGCTTAGTGGCAGGGACGAACACCGGGGAGCTGTTTTTT. The chain carries TRBV7-6 and TRBJ2-2; TRBD1 might be the D (5 bases). The germline gives CDR1 SGHVS, CDR2 FNYEAQ. V dropped 1 base and J dropped 0 bases, with 9 bases sitting between them. CDR3 length: 16 residues.

This sequence joins TRBV19 and TRBJ1-2; no firm D call. CDR1 is LNHDA and CDR2 is SQIVND in the germline V gene (reference sequence). The CDR3 runs 13 residues. V dropped 10 bases and J dropped 0 bases, with 12 bases sitting between them. The CDR3: CATRGRSNYGYTF. CDR3 bases: TGTGCCACGAGAGGTCGTTCTAACTATGGCTACACCTTC. The variable domain in full, with the rest retrieved from reference TRBV19 and TRBJ1-2, is DGGITQSPKYLFRKEGQNVTLSCEQNLNHDAMYWYRQDPGQGLRLIYYSQIVNDFQKGDIAEGYSVSREKKESFPLTVTSAQKNPTAFYLCATRGRSNYGYTFGSGTRLTVV.

The V call is TRBV6-5, the J call TRBJ2-7; TRBD1 matches at 9 bases. Germline trimming cut 5 bases from V and 3 bases from J; bases unmatched to any gene: 8. CDR1 is MNHEY and CDR2 is SVGAGI in the germline V gene. The CDR3 runs 15 residues. The CDR3 here is CASSKRGTGFYEQYF. Here the CDR3 DNA reads TGTGCCAGCAGTAAACGCGGGACAGGGTTCTACGAGCAGTACTTC.

This chain joins TRBV29-1 and TRBJ2-1; 7 bases are shared with TRBD2. The CDR3 is made up of 15 amino acids. Germline CDR1 and CDR2: SQVTM and ANQGSEA. V shed 7 bases and J 7 bases; nucleotides not matched to a gene: 16. The CDR3 DNA reads TGCAGCGCAAAGAGGTGGGAGGGCCCAAGTAATGAGCAGTTCTTC. Translated: CSAKRWEGPSNEQFF.